This T cell receptor beta chain was found in a study of blood T cell repertoires in COVID-19. As for the study in general: The samples span acute and convalescent COVID-19 from the United States, Italy and Spain.

V shed 6 bases, J shed 8 bases, and the junction held 6 bases outside the gene matches. The CDR3 loop spans 13 amino acids. Germline CDR1 is SGHTA and CDR2 is FQGNSA. In the original processing: The authors estimated nucleated cell counts from reference gene primer amplification. The data were produced by immunoSEQ multiplex PCR, yet TCRdb's version contains in-frame clones alone and is incomplete. V, J and clone size are those of that table, while D and trimming were read from the DNA. Among about 230,000 clones listed, 75% to 85% were seen once. The sequenced material came from peripheral blood. The rearrangement uses TRBV7-2 and TRBJ1-4, with 7 positions matching TRBD1. The source of this sequence is an elderly woman with COVID-19, enrolled during active disease. CDR3 DNA sequence: TGTGCCAGCAGGAGAGGGGGCGGCGAAAAACTGTTTTTT. Translated, it gives CASRRGGGEKLFF.